This T cell receptor (beta chain) was profiled in a study of T cell changes during pregnancy in multiple sclerosis (dated by TCRdb to 2018 to 2020). Regarding the research as a whole: The study examined how the T cell repertoire changed over the course of pregnancy in women with multiple sclerosis.

The library was prepared using the immunoSEQ multiplex PCR assay. This immuneACCESS table, as held by TCRdb, lists in-frame sequences with V and J called but not all clones. Of the missing ones, under half trace to an unresolved V gene in checked studies; the others have no known cause. This sample holds about 43,000 clones; 75% to 90% were observed only once. Clones ranked in the top ten supply approximately 5.3% of the sample. V is clipped by 5 bases and J by 5 bases, and the sequence between their germline boundaries is 12 bases long. The CDR3 covers 13 residues, taking in both the cysteine and the phenylalanine. The only DNA kept is the CDR3, 39 bases in frame from the first base. Reading the germline V gene gives CDR1 SGHAT and CDR2 FQNNGV. Comment on this clone: Its antigen is still unknown. Per-base qualities were not stored, and no clone one base away is much larger.

The sequence joins TRBV11-2 to TRBJ2-5; the D gene is possibly TRBD1, with 6 bases matching. The TCR comes from a female donor in good health, enrolled as a control in a pregnancy study. The sample here was peripheral blood, taken in the first trimester of pregnancy. The CDR3 reads as follows: CASSRPGAETQYF. The bases are TGTGCCAGCAGCCGCCCAGGGGCGGAGACCCAGTACTTC.